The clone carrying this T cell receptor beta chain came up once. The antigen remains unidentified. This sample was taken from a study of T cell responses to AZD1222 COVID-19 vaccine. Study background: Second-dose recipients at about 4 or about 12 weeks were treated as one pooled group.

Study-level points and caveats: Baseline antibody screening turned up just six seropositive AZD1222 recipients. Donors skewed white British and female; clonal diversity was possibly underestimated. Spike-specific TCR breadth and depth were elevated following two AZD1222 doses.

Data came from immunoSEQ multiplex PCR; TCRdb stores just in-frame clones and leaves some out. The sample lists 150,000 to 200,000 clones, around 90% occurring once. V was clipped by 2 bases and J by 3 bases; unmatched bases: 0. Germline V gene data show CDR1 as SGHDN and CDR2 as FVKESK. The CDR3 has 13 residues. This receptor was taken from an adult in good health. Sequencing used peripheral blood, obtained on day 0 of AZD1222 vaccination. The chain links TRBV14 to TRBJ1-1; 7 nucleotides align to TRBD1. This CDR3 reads CASSQTGDTEAFF. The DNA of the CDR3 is TGTGCCAGCAGCCAAACAGGGGACACTGAAGCTTTCTTT. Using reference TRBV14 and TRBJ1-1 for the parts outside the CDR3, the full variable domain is EAGVTQFPSHSVIEKGQTVTLRCDPISGHDNLYWYRRVMGKEIKFLLHFVKESKQDESGMPNNRFLAERTGGTYSTLKVQPAELEDSGVYFCASSQTGDTEAFFGQGTRLTVV.